A single TCR beta chain is shown here with its context. The data were taken from a study of blood T cell repertoires in COVID-19. Using immunoSEQ multiplex PCR, the repertoire was profiled, and TCRdb retains in-frame clones only, with some absent. This sample has 81,000 or so clones, with approximately 92% found just once. This CDR3 has 16 residues. Between the trimmed V and J ends, which lost 1 base and 7 bases, there was a span of 16 bases. Germline V gives CDR1 SGHTA, CDR2 FQGNSA. Sample: peripheral blood. This chain uses TRBV7-2 with TRBJ2-2; no reliable D call. The clonotype was recovered from a woman in her fifties or sixties with active COVID-19. CDR3 sequence reads: CASSLVGRPLGGELFF. CDR3 DNA: TGTGCCAGCAGCTTAGTTGGGCGCCCCTTGGGCGGGGAGCTGTTTTTT.